This TCR beta chain was profiled in a study of cytomegalovirus exposure and HLA in healthy donors. The table lists this clone with a few counts. Its cognate antigen is unknown. The PCR contained 60 Vbeta and 13 Jbeta primers. Some clones are missing from TCRdb's copy, which holds only in-frame ones; the method was immunoSEQ multiplex PCR. Of 120,000 or so clones detected, over 65% appear once; the ten largest clones hold roughly 1.8%. Study-wide findings and caveats: Previously analyzed data showed that most TCR beta V segments were productive at a frequency of about 87% or about 30%. As a later analysis showed, several of the most significant clusters appeared to be linked to common viral pathogens.

Although they were nominally healthy when sampled, donors likely had unrecorded immune exposures. This clonotype was obtained from a man younger than 35 in good health and CMV-seronegative. The sequenced sample consisted of PBMCs.

The CDR3 region has the DNA TGTGCCAGCGCCCTGACAGGGGGCCTCAGGGACATTCAGTACTTC. Amino acid sequence: CASALTGGLRDIQYF. V gene TRBV2 combines with J gene TRBJ2-4; 10 nucleotides line up with TRBD1. Germline loops: CDR1 SNHLY, CDR2 FYNNEI. V dropped 8 bases and J dropped 8; count of bases not matched to a gene: 12. The CDR3 sequence is 15 residues long.